Here is one T cell receptor (beta chain) with its context. Using immunoSEQ multiplex PCR, the repertoire was profiled, and TCRdb retains in-frame clones only, with some absent. The table lists roughly 200,000 clones, under 90% of them singletons, with roughly 4% in the top ten. The data derive from a study of blood T cell repertoires in COVID-19. Whole-study context: Samples came from the United States, Italy and Spain, spanning acute and convalescent COVID-19.

Participants came from roughly 24 US areas, aged about 18 to 100 years. Which cohort a participant joined came from the clinical history participants gave. Germline V gene lookup returns CDR1 MNHEY and CDR2 SVGEGT. CDR3 length: 11 residues. V was shortened by 4 bases and J by 3 bases, with 2 bases between the two germline ends. This TCR derives from a woman in her thirties with acute COVID-19. This chain links TRBV6-2 or TRBV6-3 with TRBJ2-3; D unclear. Sample: PBMCs or T cells enriched from blood (not recorded which). The CDR3 DNA follows: TGTGCCAGCAGTTCTACAGATACGCAGTATTTT. Translated, it gives CASSSTDTQYF.